The 9 T cell receptor beta chains below come from one sample, sequenced in a study of read filtering for tumor transcriptome and immune sequencing. The library was built from around 400 ng RNA with molecular barcoded adaptors for alpha/delta and beta/gamma chains. TCRdb independently ran MiXCR on the reads; one entry per CDR3 protein. The data contain 35,000 to 40,000 distinct CDR3 sequences, roughly an eighth of them singletons. Sequencing was carried out using a population of CD138-negative cells sorted from bone marrow. These receptors were taken from a donor at least 40 years old with multiple myeloma.

This clonotype was observed at least ten times. J is TRBJ2-7 and V is TRBV6-2 or TRBV6-3; 7 bases line up with TRBD2. The CDR3 contains 15 residues. Germline V gives CDR1 MNHEY, CDR2 SVGEGT. The J segment lost 0 bases and the V segment lost 2 bases, leaving 4 bases of the junction unmatched. This chain's CDR3 is CASSYDGRPSYEQYF. The CDR3 DNA is TGTGCCAGCAGTTACGACGGGAGGCCCTCCTACGAGCAGTACTTC.

Details on this clonotype: This could be a read error, since a much larger clone is one nucleotide away. V usage is TRBV7-9 and J usage is TRBJ2-3; D might be TRBD1 (5 bases). The CDR3 has 12 amino acids. Looked up from germline, CDR1 is SEHNR and CDR2 is FQNEAQ (reference sequence). The CDR3 here is CASSPGTGTQYF. The CDR3 region has the DNA TGTGCCAGCAGCCCAGGCACAGGTACGCAGTATTTT.

The chain uses TRBV19 and TRBJ2-1, with 9 bases fitting TRBD2. V lost 2 bases to trimming and J lost 1 base; unmatched junction nucleotides: 15. CDR3 length: 20 amino acids. The germline V gene has CDR1 LNHDA and CDR2 SQIVND (reference sequence). The CDR3 DNA is TGTGCCAGTAGTATATCCCTGACTAGCGGAGGCTTCGGTTCCTACAATGAGCAGTTCTTC. This gives the protein CASSISLTSGGFGSYNEQFF.

This clonotype was seen at least ten times. V gene TRBV15 combines with J gene TRBJ2-7, with 8 bases that match TRBD1. This CDR3 is 16 amino acids long. Germline trimming cut 5 bases from V and 3 bases from J; bases unmatched to any gene: 12. Germline lookup yields CDR1 LNHNV and CDR2 YYDKDF (reference sequence). CDR3 amino acids: CATSQLQGQENYEQYF. The CDR3 DNA is TGTGCCACCAGCCAATTACAGGGACAGGAGAACTACGAGCAGTACTTC.

This clonotype has a count of ten or more. V usage is TRBV25-1 and J usage is TRBJ1-6, with D unclear. CDR3 length: 15 amino acids. The V end was cut by 6 bases, the J end by 5 bases, with 14 bases between. CDR1 and CDR2 (germline): MGHDK, SYGVNS. The CDR3 bases are TGTGCCAGCAGCCGGGGAACAAGGGATAATTCACCCCTCCACTTT. Translating it yields CASSRGTRDNSPLHF.

A remark on this clonotype: A much larger clone differs from this one at a single base, so this may be a read error. This chain connects TRBV6-5 to TRBJ1-1; 8 nucleotides align to TRBD1. J lost 0 bases, V lost 2 bases, and 8 bases had no gene match. CDR1 and CDR2 (germline): MNHEY, SVGAGI. The CDR3 is made up of 17 amino acids. CDR3 residues: CASSYRGGDRMNTEAFF. The CDR3 nucleotides are TGTGCCAGCAGTTACAGGGGGGGGGACAGGATGAACACTGAAGCTTTCTTT.

This clonotype was counted many times. In DNA form, the CDR3 reads TGTGCCAGCAGTCCCGGGACAGGGCTCTCTGGGGCCAACGTCCTGACTTTC. This translates into CASSPGTGLSGANVLTF. This sequence joins TRBV6-5 and TRBJ2-6; TRBD1 matches 9 bases. The J segment lost 0 bases and the V segment lost 5 bases, leaving 5 bases of the junction unmatched. Germline V CDR1 and CDR2: MNHEY, SVGAGI. The CDR3 covers 17 residues.

At least ten counts were recorded for this clonotype. J is TRBJ2-3 and V is TRBV15; no clear D gene. The CDR3 length is 14 residues. Germline CDR1 reads LNHNV; CDR2 reads YYDKDF (reference sequence). V was shortened by 0 bases and J by 0 bases, with 4 bases between the two germline ends. CDR3 bases: TGTGCCACCAGCAGAGACTCTAGCACAGATACGCAGTATTTT. Its translation: CATSRDSSTDTQYF.

This clonotype has ten or more counts. V and J are TRBV7-2 and TRBJ1-1; TRBD1 agrees at 8 bases. Germline V lookup: CDR1 SGHTA, CDR2 FQGNSA. CDR3 size: 12 residues. The V and J ends lost 5 bases and 6 bases, in that order; junction bases with no gene match: 2. The CDR3 is CASSQDRAEAFF. The CDR3 nucleotides read TGTGCCAGCAGCCAGGACAGGGCTGAAGCTTTCTTT.